Presented here are 11 T cell receptor beta chains from one specimen sequenced in a study of blood T cell repertoires in COVID-19. TCRdb's copy holds only in-frame clones and misses some; the assay was immunoSEQ multiplex PCR. Of about 150,000 clones listed, approximately 82% are singletons. The sequencing input was peripheral blood. These TCRs come from a woman aged 45-65 years in a cohort sampled during active or convalescent COVID-19.

The chain is built from TRBV6-2 or TRBV6-3 and TRBJ1-2, with 8 bases fitting TRBD1. V lost 5 bases to trimming and J lost 11 bases; unmatched junction nucleotides: 13. The germline V gene encodes CDR1 MNHEY and CDR2 SVGEGT. This CDR3 is built from 14 residues. CDR3 DNA sequence: TGTGCCAGCAGTCACCCGGGACAGGCGTCGAGATACACCTTC. As protein: CASSHPGQASRYTF.

This clone was recorded a few times. This rearrangement joins TRBV6-1 to TRBJ2-1; weak D call: TRBD2 (5 bases). There are 14 residues in the CDR3. Germline values: CDR1 MNHNS, CDR2 SASEGT. V lost 1 base and J lost 5, with 9 bases in between. The CDR3 DNA is TGTGCCAGCAGTGAAGGAGACGGGAACAATGAGCAGTTCTTC. It is translated as CASSEGDGNNEQFF.

This sequence joins TRBV6-5 and TRBJ1-4; D gene unclear. Germline V gives CDR1 MNHEY, CDR2 SVGAGI. With 4 bases removed from V and 3 bases from J, the gap between germline ends came to 12 bases. The CDR3 totals 15 residues. CDR3 sequence: CASSSLLSANEKLFF. DNA for the CDR3: TGTGCCAGCAGTTCCCTCCTTTCAGCTAATGAAAAACTGTTTTTT.

The rearrangement links TRBV30 to TRBJ1-3; D uncertain. The V and J ends lost 4 bases and 0 bases respectively, with 7 bases between them. CDR3 length: 13 residues. Germline lookup yields CDR1 GTSNPN and CDR2 SVGIG (reference sequence). The CDR3 sequence: CAWTWSSGNTIYF. DNA of the CDR3: TGTGCCTGGACCTGGAGCTCTGGAAACACCATATATTTT.

The J gene is TRBJ1-4, the V gene TRBV2, with D possibly being TRBD1 (5 bases). This CDR3 spans 16 amino acids. Germline CDR1 is SNHLY and CDR2 is FYNNEI. The ends were cut back, 8 bases at V and 2 bases at J, with 18 bases in the middle. The chain's CDR3 is CASGYPGRVTNEKLFF. CDR3 DNA sequence: TGTGCCAGCGGCTACCCAGGGAGGGTCACTAATGAAAAACTGTTTTTT.

The chain combines TRBV11-1 with TRBJ1-6, with 8 bases identical to TRBD1. The CDR3 is made up of 16 amino acids. V gave up 1 base and J gave up 10 bases; unmatched junction bases: 9. CDR1 SGHAT and CDR2 FQDESV come from the germline V gene (reference sequence). The CDR3 here is CASSLEAGTGSSPLHF. The CDR3 region has the DNA TGTGCCAGCAGCTTAGAGGCCGGGACAGGATCCTCACCCCTCCACTTT.

The rearrangement uses TRBV2 and TRBJ2-7, with D maybe TRBD1 (6 bases). This CDR3 contains 18 residues. V was pared by 7 bases and J by 0 bases, with 25 bases between. Germline assignment: CDR1 SNHLY and CDR2 FYNNEI. The CDR3 nucleotides are TGTGCCAGCAAGGGACACCCGGATGCTAACCCAAGCTCCTACGAGCAGTACTTC. The encoded protein is CASKGHPDANPSSYEQYF. The full variable domain, completed using reference TRBV2 and TRBJ2-7, is EPEVTQTPSHQVTQMGQEVILRCVPISNHLYFYWYRQILGQKVEFLVSFYNNEISEKSEIFDDQFSVERPDGSNFTLKIRSTKLEDSAMYFCASKGHPDANPSSYEQYFGPGTRLTVT.

The chain uses TRBV2 and TRBJ1-1; 7 positions match TRBD1. V lost 6 bases and J lost 5; bases outside the gene matches: 9. Germline values: CDR1 SNHLY, CDR2 FYNNEI. The CDR3 covers 14 residues. CDR3 loop: CASSTNRGYTEAFF. The CDR3 bases are TGTGCCAGCAGCACAAACAGGGGTTATACTGAAGCTTTCTTT.

V and J are TRBV7-9 and TRBJ1-2; no clear D gene. Germline assignment: CDR1 SEHNR and CDR2 FQNEAQ (reference sequence). The CDR3 is 12 amino acids. V was pared by 5 bases and J by 6 bases, with 10 bases between. The CDR3 DNA is TGTGCCAGCAGCCGCGCGGAAGATGGCTACACCTTC. Translated: CASSRAEDGYTF.

Only one count was recorded for this clone. Here the CDR3 reads CASSASTGSSYEQYF. CDR3 bases: TGTGCCAGCTCAGCCTCGACAGGGAGCAGCTACGAGCAGTACTTC. The chain uses TRBV18 and TRBJ2-7; 7 nucleotides match TRBD1. Per the germline V gene, CDR1 is KGHSH and CDR2 is LQKENI. Trimming at V came to 5 bases and at J to 3 bases, leaving 10 bases not matched to a gene. The CDR3 is 15 amino acids.

The chain has TRBV9 and TRBJ2-7; possible D gene TRBD1, 6 bases. The CDR3 sequence is 12 residues long. The ends were cut back, 4 bases at V and 4 bases at J, with 9 bases in the middle. The germline CDR1 and CDR2 sequences are SGDLS and YYNGEE. DNA of the CDR3: TGTGCCAGCAGCCGGGACAATTACGAGCAGTACTTC. Protein: CASSRDNYEQYF. Based on the CDR3 plus reference TRBV9 and TRBJ2-7, the full variable domain is DSGVTQTPKHLITATGQRVTLRCSPRSGDLSVYWYQQSLDQGLQFLIQYYNGEERAKGNILERFSAQQFPDLHSELNLSSLELGDSALYFCASSRDNYEQYFGPGTRLTVT.